This T cell receptor (beta chain) was observed in a study of glioma-infiltrating T cells after dendritic cell vaccination. CDR3 length equals 16 residues. CDR1 MDHEN and CDR2 SYDVKM come from the germline V gene. Trimming stripped 5 bases from V and 1 base from J, with 12 bases between. Here immunoSEQ multiplex PCR was the method, and the copy in TCRdb shows in-frame clones only, minus some. The sample shows under 100,000 clones, approximately 81% of them seen only once. This receptor was obtained from a human donor with glioblastoma. The sample consisted of blood, taken before dendritic cell vaccination. The J gene is TRBJ1-6, the V gene TRBV28; a possible D gene is TRBD1 (5 bases). CDR3 in DNA: TGTGCCAGCAGTCTAGGGGCAGGGTCCTATAATTCACCCCTCCACTTT. This encodes CASSLGAGSYNSPLHF.